The following is a T cell receptor beta chain sequence with its context. Its antigen is still unknown. Terminally differentiated effector memory CD45RA+ cells were excluded from the naive CD8 cells, which were CD45RO-negative and positively selected for CCR7. This record comes from a study of shared clonotypes between healthy human individuals. Looking at the study overall: Every donor yielded three CD4 naive, three CD4 memory, two CD8 naive and one CD8 memory plate.

Trimming cost V 5 bases and J 6 bases; bases outside gene matches: 9. CDR3 length equals 14 residues. In germline, CDR1 is SGDLS, CDR2 YYNGEE. Sequencing used immunoSEQ multiplex PCR; TCRdb keeps in-frame clones, though not all of them. The sample yields 600,000 or so clones, roughly 95% seen once. Study results and caveats: The represented genetic and exposure-history diversity was limited by the small number of donors. The study sampled only blood, and tissue repertoires likely differ.

The material sequenced was naive CD8+ T cells sorted from blood. The chain uses TRBV9 and TRBJ2-3; 7 nucleotides line up with TRBD2. The TCR comes from a woman under 40 in good health. CDR3 nucleotides: TGTGCCAGCAGTCGAAGCGGGAAGTTGGATACGCAGTATTTT. Its protein is CASSRSGKLDTQYF.